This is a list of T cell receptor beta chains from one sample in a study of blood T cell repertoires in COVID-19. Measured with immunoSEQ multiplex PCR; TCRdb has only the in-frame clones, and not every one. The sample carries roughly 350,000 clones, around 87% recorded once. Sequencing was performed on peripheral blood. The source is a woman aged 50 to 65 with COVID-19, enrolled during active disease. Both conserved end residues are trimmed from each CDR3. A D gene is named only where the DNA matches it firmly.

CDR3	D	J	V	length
ASSPPGYQGRETQY	.	TRBJ2-5	TRBV18	14
ASLPPGPTPYGYT	.	TRBJ1-2	TRBV5-8	13
ASKSGRENNEQF	TRBD2	TRBJ2-1	TRBV19	12
ASSPTSVRSGNIQY	.	TRBJ2-4	TRBV5-1	14
ASSEGARGKETQY	.	TRBJ2-5	TRBV6-1	13
ASSPRQDSPLH	.	TRBJ1-6	TRBV5-4	11
ASSPSLNTIY	.	TRBJ1-3	TRBV19	10
AWSPILLASTDEQY	TRBD2	TRBJ2-7	TRBV30	14
AWSVGSGQGYGYT	.	TRBJ1-2	TRBV30	13
ASSPKRTSTDTQY	.	TRBJ2-3	TRBV7-2	13
ASSLDFWDTTHYNEQF	.	TRBJ2-1	TRBV11-3	16
ASSLAGAHNYGYT	.	TRBJ1-2	TRBV7-9	13
SVATRVGVRNTEAF	.	TRBJ1-1	TRBV29-1	14
ATSRPGQGYNEQF	TRBD1	TRBJ2-1	TRBV15	13
ASSQGVGQSIYGYT	.	TRBJ1-2	TRBV3-1/TRBV3-2	14
ASSIRAGGPYEQY	TRBD2	TRBJ2-7	TRBV19	13
ATASGGVVEAF	.	TRBJ1-1	TRBV19	11
ASMTAERTDTQY	.	TRBJ2-3	TRBV27	12
ASSWGVGTGSYNEQF	TRBD1	TRBJ2-1	TRBV7-9	15
ASEYTGGPFEQY	TRBD2	TRBJ2-7	TRBV6-5	12
ASSPTLGLAADTQY	TRBD2	TRBJ2-3	TRBV18	14
ASSKTTGNSPLH	.	TRBJ1-6	TRBV6-5	12
ASSFFGVPDGYT	.	TRBJ1-2	TRBV5-1	12
ASSSGTGVEKLF	TRBD1	TRBJ1-4	TRBV18	12
ASSVAGTAEQY	TRBD2	TRBJ2-7	TRBV5-1	11
AWSLTGTGNNQPQH	TRBD1	TRBJ1-5	TRBV30	14